The 26 T cell receptor beta chains in this list originate from one sample, sequenced in a study of cytomegalovirus exposure and HLA in healthy donors. Primers for the PCR totalled 60 Vbeta and 13 Jbeta. Assay used: immunoSEQ multiplex PCR; TCRdb lists only in-frame clones, some missing. The table lists fewer than 180,000 clones, about 85% of them singletons, with roughly 4% in the top ten. The source material was PBMCs. The receptors were gathered from a human donor in good health.

The chain links TRBV6-5 to TRBJ2-1; 11 bases agree with TRBD1. V gave up 0 bases and J gave up 14 bases; unmatched junction bases: 3. Germline-derived CDR1 and CDR2 are MNHEY and SVGAGI. CDR3 length: 13 residues. The CDR3 protein is CASSYSSGQGEFF. The CDR3 region has the DNA TGTGCCAGCAGTTACTCCTCGGGACAGGGGGAGTTCTTC.

Only a few counts were recorded for this clone. V and J are TRBV10-2 and TRBJ2-3; D is perhaps TRBD2 (5 bases). The V gene lost 3 bases and the J gene lost 6 bases, with 10 bases spanning the gap. Germline V gene data show CDR1 as WSHSY and CDR2 as SAAADI. This CDR3 has 13 amino acids. CDR3 nucleotides: TGCGCCAGCAGTGAACTAGTCGGTGATACGCAGTATTTT. It encodes CASSELVGDTQYF.

A single count supports this clone. The chain links TRBV11-2 to TRBJ2-3; 13 bases map to TRBD2. Germline V gene sequence: CDR1 SGHAT, CDR2 FQNNGV. V was pared by 5 bases and J by 2 bases, with 4 bases of the junction left unmatched. The CDR3 sequence is 16 residues long. The DNA for the CDR3 is TGTGCCAGCAGCCCGGGACTAGCGGGGTTCACAGATACGCAGTATTTT. Translated, it gives CASSPGLAGFTDTQYF.

The chain carries TRBV19 and TRBJ2-7; 9 bases are shared with TRBD2. Trimming cost V 11 bases and J 0 bases; bases outside gene matches: 8. CDR1 is LNHDA, CDR2 SQIVND, per germline (reference sequence). This CDR3 region has 14 residues. CDR3 nucleotides: TGTGCCTCTAAGCGGGGGGCGAGCTCCTACGAGCAGTACTTC. As protein: CASKRGASSYEQYF.

This clone appeared a single time. The rearrangement joins TRBV19 to TRBJ2-3; D remains unclear. The CDR3 is 14 amino acids. V shed 6 bases and J shed 0 bases, with 10 bases lying between them. CDR1 and CDR2 from the germline V gene are LNHDA and SQIVND (reference sequence). The CDR3 region has the DNA TGTGCCAGTAGGGCATACATTAGCACAGATACGCAGTATTTT. Its translation: CASRAYISTDTQYF. Looking up the rest from reference TRBV19 and TRBJ2-3 gives the full variable domain: DGGITQSPKYLFRKEGQNVTLSCEQNLNHDAMYWYRQDPGQGLRLIYYSQIVNDFQKGDIAEGYSVSREKKESFPLTVTSAQKNPTAFYLCASRAYISTDTQYFGPGTRLTVL.

The chain employs TRBV23-1 and TRBJ2-5, with 8 positions matching TRBD1. TRBV23-1 is reported as an ORF; its role is uncertain. The CDR3 is 12 residues long. J was trimmed by 5 bases and V by 7 bases; bases with no gene match: 3. CDR3 region: CASNQGAETQYF. CDR3 in DNA: TGCGCCAGCAATCAGGGGGCTGAGACCCAGTACTTC.

This clone was found a few times. The CDR3 loop is CASSPPLGGGGGTDTQYF. The DNA of the CDR3 is TGTGCCAGCAGCCCTCCCCTCGGAGGGGGAGGGGGCACAGATACGCAGTATTTT. This chain uses TRBV5-4 with TRBJ2-3; a weak D match, TRBD2 (7 bases). CDR1 and CDR2 from the germline V gene are SGHNT and YYREEE (reference sequence). The CDR3 is made up of 18 amino acids. V was shortened by 4 bases and J by 1 base, with 22 bases between the two germline ends. The full variable domain, in which reference TRBV5-4 and TRBJ2-3 provide the parts outside the CDR3, is ETGVTQSPTHLIKTRGQQVTLRCSSQSGHNTVSWYQQALGQGPQFIFQYYREEENGRGNFPPRFSGLQFPNYSSELNVNALELDDSALYLCASSPPLGGGGGTDTQYFGPGTRLTVL.

CDR3: CASSPRTGGNEKLFF. As DNA, the CDR3 is TGCGCCAGCAGCCCTAGGACAGGGGGTAATGAAAAACTGTTTTTT. The chain employs TRBV5-1 and TRBJ1-4; 10 bases agree with TRBD1. The CDR3 is made up of 15 amino acids. The junction had 4 bases not matched to a gene; V was cut back by 4 bases and J by 4 bases. In germline, CDR1 is SGHRS, CDR2 YFSETQ.

There are a few counts of this clone. The V call is TRBV5-4, the J call TRBJ2-7, with 11 bases aligning to TRBD1. V was clipped by 4 bases and J by 4 bases; unmatched bases: 4. Looked up from germline, CDR1 is SGHNT and CDR2 is YYREEE (reference sequence). The CDR3 loop spans 14 amino acids. CDR3 nucleotides: TGTGCCAGCAGCGAGGGACAGGGGGTGTACGAGCAGTACTTC. Translation gives CASSEGQGVYEQYF.

This chain links TRBV4-1 with TRBJ2-3; D might be TRBD2 (5 bases). V was clipped by 2 bases and J by 6 bases, with 18 bases between them. Germline V gene data show CDR1 as MGHRA and CDR2 as YSYEKL. The CDR3 runs to 16 residues. In DNA form, the CDR3 reads TGCGCCAGCAGCCAACCCCCGGACTCCTTTCGGGATACGCAGTATTTT. It specifies CASSQPPDSFRDTQYF.

V is TRBV27 and J is TRBJ2-7; maybe TRBD1 (6 bases). V was cut by 6 bases and J by 7 bases, with 19 bases left in between. In germline, CDR1 is MNHEY, CDR2 SMNVEV (reference sequence). The CDR3 loop spans 14 amino acids. The CDR3 loop reads CASRRTAPEGEQYF. The CDR3 DNA follows: TGTGCCAGCAGGAGGACAGCCCCGGAAGGTGAGCAGTACTTC.

The count of this clone is one. The V call is TRBV10-2, the J call TRBJ2-1, with 13 positions matching TRBD2. Germline values: CDR1 WSHSY, CDR2 SAAADI. The CDR3 is 22 amino acids. V dropped 6 bases and J dropped 0; count of bases not matched to a gene: 20. The CDR3 region has the DNA TGCGCCAGCAGGACGGGCCGGACTAGCGGGAGTAAAAACAAGAGCTCCTACAATGAGCAGTTCTTC. Translation gives CASRTGRTSGSKNKSSYNEQFF.

The V and J genes are TRBV6-5 and TRBJ2-2, with 7 bases lining up with TRBD1. J gave up 3 bases and V 4 bases, and 5 bases lay outside the gene matches. This CDR3 region has 15 residues. Per the germline V gene, CDR1 is MNHEY and CDR2 is SVGAGI. The CDR3 DNA is TGTGCCAGCAGTTCCGGGACAGCGTACACCGGGGAGCTGTTTTTT. Residues: CASSSGTAYTGELFF.

The rearrangement links TRBV6-4 to TRBJ2-1, with 15 bases identical to TRBD2. This CDR3 has 20 residues. V shed 6 bases, J shed 4 bases, and the junction held 16 bases outside the gene matches. From germline, CDR1 is MRHNA and CDR2 SNTAGT. The CDR3 spells CASSQKYGTSGRIEYNEQFF. CDR3 DNA sequence: TGTGCCAGCAGCCAAAAGTACGGGACTAGCGGGAGGATCGAATACAATGAGCAGTTCTTC.

The V and J genes are TRBV7-8 and TRBJ1-5; D uncertain. The V end lost 5 bases, the J end lost 4 bases, and 6 bases lay between the germline ends. Germline V lookup: CDR1 SGHVS, CDR2 FQNEAQ. This CDR3 has 12 residues. The CDR3 nucleotides are TGTGCCAGCAGCCCAACTAATCAGCCCCAGCATTTT. This codes for CASSPTNQPQHF. Supplemented by reference TRBV7-8 and TRBJ1-5, the full variable domain reads GAGVSQSPRYKVAKRGQDVALRCDPISGHVSLFWYQQALGQGPEFLTYFQNEAQLDKSGLPSDRFFAERPEGSVSTLKIQRTQQEDSAVYLCASSPTNQPQHFGDGTRLSIL.

This clone was detected a few times. Only one base separates this from a far larger clonotype, so it likely reflects a read error. The J gene is TRBJ2-5, the V gene TRBV7-9; D unresolved. The end of the DNA is better explained by TRBJ2-7, so the J call may be wrong. The CDR3 has 12 residues. Germline values: CDR1 SEHNR, CDR2 FQNEAQ (reference sequence). The CDR3 nucleotides are TGTGCCAGCAGCTTAGCGTACTACGAGCAGTACTTC. Its translation is CASSLAYYEQYF.

This clone was observed a few times. This sequence joins TRBV5-4 and TRBJ1-2; TRBD1 matches at 8 bases. CDR3 length: 13 residues. The germline gives CDR1 SGHNT, CDR2 YYREEE (reference sequence). V shed 2 bases and J 6 bases; nucleotides not matched to a gene: 3. The CDR3 reads CASSFSDRDGYTF. Here the CDR3 DNA reads TGTGCCAGCAGCTTCTCGGACAGGGATGGCTACACCTTC. Full variable domain (rest looked up from reference TRBV5-4 and TRBJ1-2): ETGVTQSPTHLIKTRGQQVTLRCSSQSGHNTVSWYQQALGQGPQFIFQYYREEENGRGNFPPRFSGLQFPNYSSELNVNALELDDSALYLCASSFSDRDGYTFGSGTRLTVV.

The chain joins TRBV6-5 to TRBJ1-1; 7 bases agree with TRBD1. The CDR3 has 13 residues. V was clipped by 6 bases and J by 5 bases; unmatched bases: 6. CDR1 is MNHEY and CDR2 is SVGAGI in the germline V gene. The CDR3 here is CASSLRGVTEAFF. CDR3 coding DNA: TGTGCCAGCAGCCTCAGGGGGGTAACTGAAGCTTTCTTT.

The gene calls are TRBV28 and TRBJ1-2; tentatively, D is TRBD1 (5 bases). The germline gives CDR1 MDHEN, CDR2 SYDVKM. The CDR3 loop spans 13 amino acids. V dropped 6 bases and J dropped 7 bases, with 15 bases sitting between them. The CDR3 sequence is CASSDLGGVGYTF. CDR3 nucleotide sequence: TGTGCCAGCAGCGATCTGGGGGGTGTTGGCTACACCTTC.

The chain links TRBV19 to TRBJ2-7, with 9 bases aligning to TRBD1. Looked up from germline, CDR1 is LNHDA and CDR2 is SQIVND (reference sequence). There are 12 residues in the CDR3. V lost 5 bases, J lost 12 bases, and 8 bases stayed unmatched. The CDR3 loop is CASSVPGTGLYF. The CDR3 coding sequence is TGTGCCAGTAGTGTTCCCGGGACAGGGCTGTACTTC. The full variable domain, completed using reference TRBV19 and TRBJ2-7, is DGGITQSPKYLFRKEGQNVTLSCEQNLNHDAMYWYRQDPGQGLRLIYYSQIVNDFQKGDIAEGYSVSREKKESFPLTVTSAQKNPTAFYLCASSVPGTGLYFGPGTRLTVT.

To note about this clone: One junction end disagrees with the germline gene, perhaps due to a read error. The chain couples TRBV19 to TRBJ2-7; 7 bases are a match to TRBD2. The CDR3 loop spans 11 amino acids. From germline, CDR1 is LNHDA and CDR2 SQIVND (reference sequence). The CDR3 sequence: CASSGDYKQYF. As DNA, the CDR3 is TGTGCCAGTAGCGGGGACTACAAGCAGTACTTC.

This chain uses TRBV27 with TRBJ2-3; no clear D. The CDR3 has 13 residues. The germline CDR1 and CDR2 sequences are MNHEY and SMNVEV (reference sequence). The V gene lost 2 bases and the J gene lost 1 base, with 4 bases spanning the gap. The CDR3 loop is CASSLLGTDTQYF. DNA of the CDR3: TGTGCCAGCAGTTTACTCGGCACAGATACGCAGTATTTT.

The rearrangement uses TRBV4-1 and TRBJ2-2, with D hard to call. CDR1 and CDR2 from the germline V gene are MGHRA and YSYEKL. V shed 0 bases and J shed 8 bases, with 4 bases lying between them. The CDR3 covers 12 residues. Written as DNA, the CDR3 is TGCGCCAGCAGCCAAGATCTGGGGGAGCTGTTTTTT. Translated: CASSQDLGELFF.

This chain connects TRBV18 to TRBJ1-1; TRBD1 might be the D (6 bases). Trimming shortened V by 1 base and J by 4 bases, and 16 bases separated the two germline ends. Germline assignment: CDR1 KGHSH and CDR2 LQKENI. The CDR3 loop spans 16 amino acids. The CDR3: CASSPLQGGWSTEAFF. The CDR3, as DNA: TGTGCCAGCTCACCACTACAGGGAGGGTGGAGCACTGAAGCTTTCTTT.

The chain carries TRBV4-3 and TRBJ2-1, with D perhaps matching TRBD2 (5 bases). Germline CDR1 LGHNA, CDR2 YSLEER. Trimming took off 2 bases at V and 7 bases at J, with 12 bases between the two ends. The CDR3 extends over 14 amino acids. The CDR3 region is CASSQSDFWNEQFF. CDR3 sequence (DNA): TGCGCCAGCAGCCAATCGGACTTTTGGAATGAGCAGTTCTTC.

This chain links TRBV18 with TRBJ2-5; 10 bases map to TRBD1. With V trimmed by 3 bases and J by 1 base, 8 bases remained unmatched. The V gene's germline CDR1 is KGHSH and CDR2 LQKENI. This CDR3 contains 17 residues. CDR3 DNA: TGTGCCAGCTCACCTCTACGGGACAGGGGACGCCAAGAGACCCAGTACTTC. Encoded protein: CASSPLRDRGRQETQYF.